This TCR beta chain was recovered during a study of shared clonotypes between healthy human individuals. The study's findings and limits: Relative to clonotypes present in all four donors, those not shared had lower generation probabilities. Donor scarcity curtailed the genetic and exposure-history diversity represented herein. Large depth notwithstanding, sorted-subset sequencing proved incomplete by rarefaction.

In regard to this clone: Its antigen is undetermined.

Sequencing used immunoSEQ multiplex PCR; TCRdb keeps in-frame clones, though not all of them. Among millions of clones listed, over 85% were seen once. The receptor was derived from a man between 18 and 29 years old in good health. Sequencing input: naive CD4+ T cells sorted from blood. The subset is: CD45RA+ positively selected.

CDR3 in amino acids: CASSYRTGSQPQHF. In DNA form, the CDR3 reads TGTGCCAGCAGTTACCGGACAGGGAGTCAGCCCCAGCATTTT. The V call is TRBV6-5, the J call TRBJ1-5, with TRBD1 matching over 8 bases. This CDR3 contains 14 residues. Germline-derived CDR1 and CDR2 are MNHEY and SVGAGI. V lost 2 bases to trimming and J lost 6 bases; unmatched junction nucleotides: 3.